This T cell receptor beta chain was profiled in a study of OX40 agonist ivuxolimab in advanced cancers. Only in-frame clones appear in the TCRdb table, and some are missing; sequencing was by immunoSEQ multiplex PCR. The table records some 50,000 clones, almost 90% of them present only once. Points on this clone: What it binds is not known.

Overall study findings and caveats: At 0.1 to 3.0 mg/kg, clonal expansion of CD4+ and CD8+ blood T cells had occurred by week 6.

V lost 6 bases and J lost 6, with 9 bases in between. The CDR3 is 12 amino acids. Sampling times: baseline, cycle 4 day 1, cycle 7 day 1. The receptor was isolated from an adult with an advanced solid tumor such as melanoma, head and neck, liver or kidney cancer. This rearrangement joins TRBV23-1 to TRBJ2-1; maybe TRBD1 (6 bases). Being an ORF, TRBV23-1 has a function that is uncertain. Sequenced material: CD4+ or CD8+ T cells sorted from blood, taken in a trial of the OX40 agonist ivuxolimab. The CDR3 sequence is CASSRGGNEQFF. The CDR3 DNA is TGCGCCAGCAGCCGAGGGGGCAATGAGCAGTTCTTC.